The 5 T cell receptor beta chains presented below share a single source sample, sequenced in a study of CXCR3-negative and CXCR3-positive naive CD8 T cells. UMI labels and 5' RACE were used to prepare the TRB cDNA libraries. TCRdb reprocessed the 5' RACE reads and stores each CDR3 protein as one record, lacking DNA. The specimen's table records around 96,000 distinct CDR3 sequences. Sample: naive CXCR3- CD8+ T cells from blood. The subset denotes: CD45RO-CCR7+CD27+CD95- naive CD8+ T cells lacking CXCR3 (TNR3-). The receptors shown here come from a human donor in good health. Some clones in this sample may be carry-over from other donors' samples.

This CDR3 is CASSLFRQGKYNEQFF. The V and J genes are TRBV5-1 and TRBJ2-1; as DNA is missing, the TRBD1 call by TCRdb cannot be tested. The CDR3 consists of 16 residues. CDR1 is SGHRS and CDR2 is YFSETQ in the germline V gene.

The chain joins TRBV10-3 to TRBJ1-2; TCRdb selects TRBD1, and the lack of DNA leaves this call unchecked. CDR1 and CDR2 (germline): ENHRY, SYGVKD. This CDR3 has 14 residues. This CDR3 is CAIGPGTGTYGYTF.

The rearrangement joins TRBV28 to TRBJ1-5; TCRdb's D gene call, TRBD1, goes unchecked for lack of DNA. This CDR3 comprises 15 residues. Germline values: CDR1 MDHEN, CDR2 SYDVKM. This chain's CDR3 is CASSFQTGRNQPQHF.

V and J are TRBV5-6 and TRBJ1-6. The CDR3 is made up of 17 amino acids. The germline V gene encodes CDR1 SGHDT and CDR2 YYEEEE. CDR3 amino acids: CASSSWWRNSYNSPLHF.

This CDR3 reads CASSYYASYEQYF. The chain has TRBV5-6 and TRBJ2-7. The germline V gene has CDR1 SGHDT and CDR2 YYEEEE. CDR3 length: 13 amino acids.